The next 20 T cell receptor beta chains were all read from a single sample in a study of cytomegalovirus exposure and HLA in healthy donors. In the PCR, 60 Vbeta and 13 Jbeta primers were used. Profiled with immunoSEQ multiplex PCR; TCRdb holds only in-frame clones, not every one. The data hold about 140,000 clones, with 75% observed a single time. Sequenced: PBMCs. The receptors come from a man aged 35 to 55 in good health and CMV-seronegative.

The rearrangement uses TRBV7-6 and TRBJ1-1; D is ambiguous. V lost 5 bases, J lost 3 bases, and 13 bases lay in between. Germline CDR1 is SGHVS and CDR2 is FNYEAQ. CDR3 length: 14 residues. CDR3 region: CASSPASPDTEAFF. The CDR3, as DNA: TGTGCCAGCAGCCCCGCGTCTCCTGACACTGAAGCTTTCTTT.

This chain joins TRBV4-1 and TRBJ2-3; 7 bases fit TRBD2. V lost 0 bases, J lost 4 bases, and 7 bases stayed unmatched. The CDR3 is made up of 16 amino acids. Germline V gene sequence: CDR1 MGHRA, CDR2 YSYEKL. Here the CDR3 DNA reads TGCGCCAGCAGCCAAGATGCCAGCGGGGTTTCAGATACGCAGTATTTT. Protein product: CASSQDASGVSDTQYF.

This sequence joins TRBV2 and TRBJ2-7, with D unclear. This CDR3 region has 13 residues. The V end lost 6 bases, the J end lost 2 bases, and 11 bases lay between the germline ends. Per the germline V gene, CDR1 is SNHLY and CDR2 is FYNNEI. The chain's CDR3 is CASSVTFTYEQYF. The DNA of the CDR3 is TGTGCCAGCAGCGTGACTTTTACCTACGAGCAGTACTTC.

The chain has TRBV11-2 and TRBJ1-1, with a tentative D call TRBD1 (5 bases). Germline V gene data show CDR1 as SGHAT and CDR2 as FQNNGV. The CDR3 sequence is 16 residues long. V was shortened by 2 bases and J by 1 base, with 14 bases between the two germline ends. The CDR3 nucleotides are TGTGCCAGCAGCTTACGGGGGGGACCGACGAACACTGAAGCTTTCTTT. Protein product: CASSLRGGPTNTEAFF.

Concerning this clone: The same CDR3 can be traced to other DNA sequences in this sample. V usage is TRBV5-1 and J usage is TRBJ2-3; a weak D match, TRBD1 (5 bases). The V and J ends lost 0 bases and 2 bases respectively, with 7 bases between them. The germline CDR1 and CDR2 sequences are SGHRS and YFSETQ. This CDR3 is 14 amino acids long. The CDR3 region is CASSLGQSTDTQYF. CDR3 coding DNA: TGCGCCAGCAGCTTGGGACAGTCCACAGATACGCAGTATTTT.

This chain links TRBV6-1 with TRBJ2-5, with TRBD2 matching 11 bases. V lost 3 bases and J lost 9; bases outside the gene matches: 18. The CDR3 consists of 18 residues. Per the germline V gene, CDR1 is MNHNS and CDR2 is SASEGT. CDR3 amino acids: CASSDLGASGGYLIAQYF. CDR3 in DNA: TGTGCCAGCAGTGACCTCGGGGCTAGCGGGGGGTACCTGATTGCCCAGTACTTC.

Regarding this clone: Other DNA sequences in the sample encode the same CDR3. The chain carries TRBV18 and TRBJ1-1; 7 bases are a match to TRBD1. This CDR3 is built from 15 residues. Per germline, CDR1 KGHSH and CDR2 LQKENI. Trimming at V came to 3 bases and at J to 1 base, leaving 5 bases not matched to a gene. DNA for the CDR3: TGTGCCAGCTCACCCCGGACAGGAGAGAACACTGAAGCTTTCTTT. Translated, it gives CASSPRTGENTEAFF.

This clone was observed a few times. The chain carries TRBV6-1 and TRBJ2-5, with 9 bases that match TRBD1. The V gene's germline CDR1 is MNHNS and CDR2 SASEGT. J gave up 3 bases and V 5 bases, and 7 bases lay outside the gene matches. The CDR3 has 15 amino acids. The CDR3 DNA reads TGTGCCAGCAGTACCCTCTGGGACAGGGAAGAGACCCAGTACTTC. This codes for CASSTLWDREETQYF.

This chain uses TRBV27 with TRBJ1-6, with 7 bases fitting TRBD1. The ends lost 8 bases at V and 2 bases at J; junction bases unmatched: 9. This CDR3 spans 16 amino acids. In germline, CDR1 is MNHEY, CDR2 SMNVEV (reference sequence). The chain's CDR3 is CASAGTASTYNSPLHF. CDR3 nucleotide sequence: TGTGCCAGCGCCGGGACAGCCTCTACCTATAATTCACCCCTCCACTTT.

The count of this clone is one. The chain has TRBV27 and TRBJ2-7; D is ambiguous. Germline V lookup: CDR1 MNHEY, CDR2 SMNVEV (reference sequence). V lost 4 bases and J lost 3, with 4 bases in between. There are 11 residues in the CDR3. This chain's CDR3 is CASSSGYEQYF. DNA for the CDR3: TGTGCCAGCAGTTCCGGCTACGAGCAGTACTTC.

The chain employs TRBV7-2 and TRBJ2-7, with 9 bases fitting TRBD1. Per germline, CDR1 SGHTA and CDR2 FQGNSA. The CDR3 is made up of 14 amino acids. V lost 5 bases and J lost 6; bases outside the gene matches: 8. CDR3: CASSPPGQGSEQYF. The CDR3 DNA sequence: TGTGCCAGCAGCCCACCGGGACAGGGCAGCGAGCAGTACTTC.

This chain links TRBV5-1 with TRBJ2-7, with TRBD1 matching over 7 bases. This CDR3 contains 14 residues. CDR1 is SGHRS and CDR2 is YFSETQ in the germline V gene. V lost 6 bases and J lost 2; bases outside the gene matches: 8. CDR3 amino acids: CASTNRGRPYEQYF. The CDR3 nucleotides are TGCGCCAGCACAAACAGGGGACGGCCCTACGAGCAGTACTTC. The full variable domain, its missing parts supplied by reference TRBV5-1 and TRBJ2-7, is KAGVTQTPRYLIKTRGQQVTLSCSPISGHRSVSWYQQTPGQGLQFLFEYFSETQRNKGNFPGRFSGRQFSNSRSEMNVSTLELGDSALYLCASTNRGRPYEQYFGPGTRLTVT.

This chain connects TRBV7-2 to TRBJ2-1, with TRBD2 matching over 12 bases. In germline, CDR1 is SGHTA, CDR2 FQGNSA. V was clipped by 5 bases and J by 4 bases; unmatched bases: 3. The CDR3 length is 15 residues. For the CDR3, the DNA is TGTGCCAGCAGCCTCGGACTAGCGGGGTACAATGAGCAGTTCTTC. Translating it yields CASSLGLAGYNEQFF. The whole variable domain, remainder taken from reference TRBV7-2 and TRBJ2-1, is GAGVSQSPSNKVTEKGKDVELRCDPISGHTALYWYRQSLGQGLEFLIYFQGNSAPDKSGLPSDRFSAERTGGSVSTLTIQRTQQEDSAVYLCASSLGLAGYNEQFFGPGTRLTVL.

The chain combines TRBV11-1 with TRBJ2-5, with D perhaps matching TRBD1 (5 bases). The germline V and J ends were trimmed by 3 bases and 5 bases, with 10 bases remaining between them. The CDR3 runs 13 residues. Germline V lookup: CDR1 SGHAT, CDR2 FQDESV (reference sequence). CDR3 bases: TGTGCCAGCAGCTTTCAGGGAAGGGAGACCCAGTACTTC. Protein sequence: CASSFQGRETQYF.

The V and J genes are TRBV6-5 and TRBJ2-5; 10 bases fit TRBD1. The CDR3 extends over 14 amino acids. V dropped 6 bases and J dropped 5; count of bases not matched to a gene: 6. Germline lookup yields CDR1 MNHEY and CDR2 SVGAGI. The CDR3 protein is CASRSGQGIETQYF. In nucleotides, the CDR3 is TGTGCCAGCAGATCGGGACAGGGGATCGAGACCCAGTACTTC.

The V call is TRBV28, the J call TRBJ2-5; 9 bases are shared with TRBD1. V trimming: 6 bases; J trimming: 5 bases; junction bases outside the gene matches: 10. Germline V gene data show CDR1 as MDHEN and CDR2 as SYDVKM. The CDR3 extends over 15 amino acids. CDR3 sequence reads: CASRDGGTGLETQYF. In DNA, the CDR3 is TGTGCCAGCAGAGATGGCGGGACAGGGCTCGAGACCCAGTACTTC.

This chain uses TRBV18 with TRBJ2-1; 8 nucleotides line up with TRBD1. CDR1 and CDR2 (germline): KGHSH, LQKENI. The CDR3 totals 16 residues. After removal of 3 bases from V and 8 bases from J, the junction contained 12 bases not matched to a gene. The CDR3 DNA reads as TGTGCCAGCTCACCGATATTACCCGTACAGGGGGATGAGCAGTTCTTC. Translation: CASSPILPVQGDEQFF.

The chain couples TRBV5-6 to TRBJ2-1; TRBD2 agrees at 7 bases. The CDR3 has 16 residues. After removal of 3 bases from V and 10 bases from J, the junction contained 16 bases not matched to a gene. Germline-derived CDR1 and CDR2 are SGHDT and YYEEEE. In DNA form, the CDR3 reads TGTGCCAGCAGCTCGGAACCGGGGGGTAGGGCGCGAGAGCAGTTCTTC. This gives the protein CASSSEPGGRAREQFF.

This clone was observed once. The chain is built from TRBV13 and TRBJ1-1; 7 bases fit TRBD1. Germline V lookup: CDR1 PRHDT, CDR2 FYEKMQ (reference sequence). CDR3 length: 17 amino acids. J lost 6 bases, V lost 1 base, and 14 bases had no gene match. CDR3 sequence: CASSLDGAGGPVAEAFF. CDR3 DNA: TGTGCCAGCAGCTTAGACGGTGCAGGGGGGCCGGTCGCTGAAGCTTTCTTT.

The V call is TRBV7-2, the J call TRBJ2-3, with 8 nucleotides matching TRBD1. CDR1 SGHTA and CDR2 FQGNSA come from the germline V gene. CDR3 length: 14 amino acids. V lost 3 bases, J lost 4 bases, and 3 bases stayed unmatched. CDR3: CASSFDRGPDTQYF. CDR3 in DNA: TGTGCCAGCAGCTTCGACAGGGGTCCAGATACGCAGTATTTT.